This T cell receptor (beta chain) stems from a study of neoadjuvant anti-PD-1 for oral cavity cancer. Repertoires were generated with immunoSEQ multiplex PCR, while TCRdb's copy carries only in-frame clones and drops some. The repertoire consists of approximately 83,000 clones, with less than 85% occurring once and the leading ten covering 3% to 3.5%. These oral cavity squamous cell carcinomas were HPV-negative and locally advanced. The CDR3 extends over 12 amino acids. Germline V gene lookup returns CDR1 SGHDT and CDR2 YYEEEE. Trimming shortened V by 1 base and J by 6 bases, and 5 bases separated the two germline ends.

The J gene is TRBJ2-1, the V gene TRBV5-6; D is uncertain. The starting material was PBMCs, obtained before nivolumab (anti-PD-1) treatment. This sequence was found in a person between 35 and 79 years old with oral cavity squamous cell carcinoma. The CDR3 here is CASSLPSNEQFF. The CDR3 DNA sequence: TGTGCCAGCAGCTTGCCTTCCAATGAGCAGTTCTTC.